This TCR beta chain was recorded in a study of control samples from healthy donors and cancer patients. The V end lost 4 bases, the J end lost 5 bases, and 17 bases lay between the germline ends. The CDR3 contains 16 residues. Germline CDR1 reads MDHEN; CDR2 reads SYDVKM. Some clones are missing from TCRdb's copy, which holds only in-frame ones; the method was immunoSEQ multiplex PCR. The sample has approximately 100,000 clones, around 80% seen once. The chain is built from TRBV28 and TRBJ1-4, with D unresolved. This TCR came from a man aged 55 to 69 in good health. The sample consisted of blood. CDR3 amino acids: CASSYLTRTLNEKLFF. Here the CDR3 DNA reads TGTGCCAGCAGTTATCTCACCAGGACCCTAAATGAAAAACTGTTTTTT.